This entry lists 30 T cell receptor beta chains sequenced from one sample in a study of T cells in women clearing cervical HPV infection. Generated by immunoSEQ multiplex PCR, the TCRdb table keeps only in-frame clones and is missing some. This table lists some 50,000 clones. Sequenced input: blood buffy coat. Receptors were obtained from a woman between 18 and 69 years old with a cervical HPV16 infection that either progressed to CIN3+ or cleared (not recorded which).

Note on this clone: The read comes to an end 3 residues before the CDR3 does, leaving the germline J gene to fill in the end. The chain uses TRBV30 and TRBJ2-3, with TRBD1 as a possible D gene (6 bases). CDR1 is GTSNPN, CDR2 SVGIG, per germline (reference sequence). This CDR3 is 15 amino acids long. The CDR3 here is CAWSPSGALRQPQYF. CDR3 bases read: TGTGCCTGGAGTCCTTCAGGGGCCCTTCGGCAGCCG. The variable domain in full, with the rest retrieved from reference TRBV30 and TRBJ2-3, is SQTIHQWPATLVQPVGSPLSLECTVEGTSNPNLYWYRQAAGRGLQLLFYSVGIGQISSEVPQNLSASRPQDRQFILSSKKLLLSDSGFYLCAWSPSGALRQPQYFGPGTRLTVL.

The CDR3 here is CASSQKDGGLAWDTDTQYF. Incomplete CDR3 DNA: TGTGCCAGCAGCCAAAAAGATGGGGGACTAGCTTGGGACACAGATACG. The rearrangement joins TRBV14 to TRBJ2-3; TRBD2 aligns across 9 bases. The read terminates 3 residues ahead of where the CDR3 ends, so the germline J gene completes it. The V gene's germline CDR1 is SGHDN and CDR2 FVKESK. The CDR3 totals 19 residues. The junction had 14 bases not matched to a gene; V was cut back by 2 bases and J by 2 bases.

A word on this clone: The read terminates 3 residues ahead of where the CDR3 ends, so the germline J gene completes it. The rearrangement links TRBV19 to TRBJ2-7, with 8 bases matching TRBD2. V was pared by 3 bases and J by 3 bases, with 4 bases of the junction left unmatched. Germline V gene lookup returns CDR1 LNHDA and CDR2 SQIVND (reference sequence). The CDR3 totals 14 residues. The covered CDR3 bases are TGTGCCAGTAGTATCTTGAGCGGGGGCTACGAG. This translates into CASSILSGGYE. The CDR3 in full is CASSILSGGYEQYF.

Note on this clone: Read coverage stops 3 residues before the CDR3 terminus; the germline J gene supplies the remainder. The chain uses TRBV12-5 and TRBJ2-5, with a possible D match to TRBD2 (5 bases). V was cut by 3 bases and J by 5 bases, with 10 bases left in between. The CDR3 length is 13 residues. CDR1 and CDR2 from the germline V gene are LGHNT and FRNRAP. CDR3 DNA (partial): TGTGCTAGTGGTTTAACGGGGTCGGAGACC. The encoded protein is CASGLTGSET. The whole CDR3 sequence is CASGLTGSETQYF.

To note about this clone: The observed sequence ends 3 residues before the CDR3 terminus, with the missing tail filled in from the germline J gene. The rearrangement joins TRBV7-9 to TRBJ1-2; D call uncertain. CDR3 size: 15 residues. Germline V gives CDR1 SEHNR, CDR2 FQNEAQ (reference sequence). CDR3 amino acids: CASSHPTGRTDRYTF. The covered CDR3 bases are TGTGCCAGCAGCCACCCCACGGGGAGAACAGATAGG.

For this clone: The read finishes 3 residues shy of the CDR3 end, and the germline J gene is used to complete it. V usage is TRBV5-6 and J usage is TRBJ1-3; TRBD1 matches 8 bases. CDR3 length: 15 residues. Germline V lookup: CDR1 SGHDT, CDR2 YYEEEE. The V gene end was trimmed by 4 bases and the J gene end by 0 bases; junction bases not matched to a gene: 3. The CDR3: CASSQGASSGNTIYF. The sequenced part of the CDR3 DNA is TGTGCCAGCAGCCAGGGGGCCTCCTCTGGAAACACC.

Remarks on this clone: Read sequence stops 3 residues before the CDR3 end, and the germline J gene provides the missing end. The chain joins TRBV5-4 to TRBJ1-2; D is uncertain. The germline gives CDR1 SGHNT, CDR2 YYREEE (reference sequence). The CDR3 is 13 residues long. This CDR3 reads CASSLGHPEGYTF. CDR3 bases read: TGTGCCAGCAGCTTAGGGCACCCCGAGGGC.

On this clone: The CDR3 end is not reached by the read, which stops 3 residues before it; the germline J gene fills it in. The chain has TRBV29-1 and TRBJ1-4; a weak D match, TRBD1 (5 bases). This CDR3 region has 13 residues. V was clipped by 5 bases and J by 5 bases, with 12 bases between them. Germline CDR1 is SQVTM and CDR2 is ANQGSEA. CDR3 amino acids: CSVSTGPNEKLFF. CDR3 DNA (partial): TGCAGCGTTTCCACAGGACCAAATGAAAAA.

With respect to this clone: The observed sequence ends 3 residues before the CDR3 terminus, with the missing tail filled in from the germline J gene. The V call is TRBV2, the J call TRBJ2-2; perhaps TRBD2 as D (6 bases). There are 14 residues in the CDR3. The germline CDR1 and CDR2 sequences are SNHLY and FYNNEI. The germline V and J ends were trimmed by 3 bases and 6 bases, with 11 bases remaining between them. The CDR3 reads CASSEVGEAGELFF. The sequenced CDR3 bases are TGTGCCAGCAGTGAGGTCGGGGAGGCCGGGGAG.

CDR3 in amino acids: CAISEISVGQIRNEQYF. CDR3 bases read: TGTGCCATCAGTGAAATATCGGTGGGGCAGATCCGTAACGAG. The chain is built from TRBV10-3 and TRBJ2-7; possible D gene TRBD1, 5 bases. The CDR3 end lies 3 residues beyond the end of the read and is filled in from the germline J gene. Germline CDR1 is ENHRY and CDR2 is SYGVKD. Trimming took 3 bases from V and 5 from J, leaving 23 bases between them. This CDR3 has 17 residues.

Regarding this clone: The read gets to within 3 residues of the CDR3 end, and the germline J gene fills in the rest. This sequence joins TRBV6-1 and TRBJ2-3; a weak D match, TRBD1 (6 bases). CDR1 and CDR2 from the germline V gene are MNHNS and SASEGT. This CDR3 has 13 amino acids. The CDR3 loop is CASSGQGNQPQYF. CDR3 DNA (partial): TGTGCCAGCAGTGGTCAGGGGAATCAGCCG.

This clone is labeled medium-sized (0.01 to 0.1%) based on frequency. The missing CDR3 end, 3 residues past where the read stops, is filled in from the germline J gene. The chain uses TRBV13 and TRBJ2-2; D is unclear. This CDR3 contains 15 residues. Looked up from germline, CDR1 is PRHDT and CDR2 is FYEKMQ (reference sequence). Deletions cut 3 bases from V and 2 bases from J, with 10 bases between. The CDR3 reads CASSFVSSNTGELFF. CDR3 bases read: TGTGCCAGCAGCTTCGTCAGTTCCAACACCGGGGAG.

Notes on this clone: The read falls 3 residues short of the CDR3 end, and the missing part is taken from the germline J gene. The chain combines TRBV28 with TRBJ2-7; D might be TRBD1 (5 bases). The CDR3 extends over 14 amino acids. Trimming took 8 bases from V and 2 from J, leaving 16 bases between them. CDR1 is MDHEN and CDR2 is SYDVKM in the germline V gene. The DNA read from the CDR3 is TGTGCCAGCCAAGAATCTACAGGCCCCTACGAG. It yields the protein CASQESTGPYE. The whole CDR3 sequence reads CASQESTGPYEQYF.

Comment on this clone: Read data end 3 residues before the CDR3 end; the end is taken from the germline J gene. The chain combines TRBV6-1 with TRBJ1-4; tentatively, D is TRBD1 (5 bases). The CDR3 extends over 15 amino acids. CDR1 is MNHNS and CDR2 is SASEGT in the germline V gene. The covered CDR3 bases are TGTGCCAGCAGTGGACAGTCCGCTTATAATTCACCA. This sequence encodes CASSGQSAYNSP. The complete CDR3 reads CASSGQSAYNSPLFF.

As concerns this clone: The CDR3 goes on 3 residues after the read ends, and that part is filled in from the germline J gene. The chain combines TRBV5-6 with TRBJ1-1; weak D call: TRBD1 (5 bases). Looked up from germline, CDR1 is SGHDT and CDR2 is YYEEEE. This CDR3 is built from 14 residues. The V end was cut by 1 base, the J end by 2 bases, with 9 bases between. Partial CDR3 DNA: TGTGCCAGCAGCTTGACAGGCGGTAACACTGAA. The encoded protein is CASSLTGGNTE. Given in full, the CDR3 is CASSLTGGNTEAFF.

The CDR3 protein is CASSRGGSDTQYF. The CDR3 DNA, read in part, is TGTGCCAGCAGCCGCGGGGGTTCAGATACG. V and J are TRBV7-9 and TRBJ2-3; TRBD2 matches 7 bases. The sequenced fragment ends 3 residues before the CDR3 boundary, so the rest is inferred from the germline J gene. The CDR3 sequence is 13 residues long. The germline V gene encodes CDR1 SEHNR and CDR2 FQNEAQ (reference sequence). With 5 bases clipped from V and 4 bases from J, the junction kept 3 bases outside the gene matches. Using reference TRBV7-9 and TRBJ2-3 for the parts outside the CDR3, the full variable domain is DTGVSQNPRHKITKRGQNVTFRCDPISEHNRLYWYRQTLGQGPEFLTYFQNEAQLEKSRLLSDRFSAERPKGSFSTLEIQRTEQGDSAMYLCASSRGGSDTQYFGPGTRLTVL.

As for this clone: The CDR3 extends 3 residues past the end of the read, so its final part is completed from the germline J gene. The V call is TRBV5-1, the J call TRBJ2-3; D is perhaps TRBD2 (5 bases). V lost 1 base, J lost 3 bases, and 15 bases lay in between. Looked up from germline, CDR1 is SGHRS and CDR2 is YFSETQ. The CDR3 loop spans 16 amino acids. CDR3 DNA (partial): TGCGCCAGCAGCTTGCTGGGCGGGTCAAGGACAGATACG. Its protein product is CASSLLGGSRTDT. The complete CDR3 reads CASSLLGGSRTDTQYF.

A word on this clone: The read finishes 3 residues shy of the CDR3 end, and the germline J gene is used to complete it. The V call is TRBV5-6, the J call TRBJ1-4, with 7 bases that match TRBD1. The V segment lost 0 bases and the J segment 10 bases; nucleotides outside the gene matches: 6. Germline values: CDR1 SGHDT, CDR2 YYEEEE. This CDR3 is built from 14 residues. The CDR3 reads CASSLVQGGGKLFF. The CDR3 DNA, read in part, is TGTGCCAGCAGCTTGGTTCAGGGGGGAGGAAAA.

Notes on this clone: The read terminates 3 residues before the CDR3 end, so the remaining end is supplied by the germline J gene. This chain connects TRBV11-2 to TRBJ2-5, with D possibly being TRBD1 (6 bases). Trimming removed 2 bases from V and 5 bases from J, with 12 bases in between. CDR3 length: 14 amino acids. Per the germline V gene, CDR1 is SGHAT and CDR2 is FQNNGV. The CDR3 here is CASSLNRVSETQYF. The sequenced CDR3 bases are TGTGCCAGCAGCTTAAACAGGGTGTCGGAGACC.

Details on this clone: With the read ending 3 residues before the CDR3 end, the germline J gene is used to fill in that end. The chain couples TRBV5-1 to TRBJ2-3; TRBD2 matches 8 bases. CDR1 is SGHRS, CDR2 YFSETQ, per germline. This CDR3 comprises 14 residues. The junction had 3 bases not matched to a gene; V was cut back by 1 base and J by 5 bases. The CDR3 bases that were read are TGCGCCAGCAGCTTGCGGGGGGGCGAAGATACG. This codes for CASSLRGGEDT. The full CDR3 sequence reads CASSLRGGEDTQYF. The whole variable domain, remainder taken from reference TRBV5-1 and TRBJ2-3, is KAGVTQTPRYLIKTRGQQVTLSCSPISGHRSVSWYQQTPGQGLQFLFEYFSETQRNKGNFPGRFSGRQFSNSRSEMNVSTLELGDSALYLCASSLRGGEDTQYFGPGTRLTVL.

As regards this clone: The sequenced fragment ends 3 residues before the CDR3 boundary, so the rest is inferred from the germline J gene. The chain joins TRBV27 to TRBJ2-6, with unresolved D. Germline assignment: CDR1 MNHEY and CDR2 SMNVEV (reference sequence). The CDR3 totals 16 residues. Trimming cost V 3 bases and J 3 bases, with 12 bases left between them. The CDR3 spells CASSLYGFGGANVLTF. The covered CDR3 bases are TGTGCCAGCAGTTTGTACGGGTTCGGTGGGGCCAACGTC.

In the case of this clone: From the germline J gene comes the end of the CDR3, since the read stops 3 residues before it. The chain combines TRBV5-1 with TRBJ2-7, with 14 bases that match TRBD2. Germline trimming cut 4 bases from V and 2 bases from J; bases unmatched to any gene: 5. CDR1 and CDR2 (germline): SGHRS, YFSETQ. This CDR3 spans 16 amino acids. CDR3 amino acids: CASSRLAGGGPYEQYF. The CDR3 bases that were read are TGCGCCAGCAGCCGACTAGCGGGGGGGGGCCCCTACGAG.

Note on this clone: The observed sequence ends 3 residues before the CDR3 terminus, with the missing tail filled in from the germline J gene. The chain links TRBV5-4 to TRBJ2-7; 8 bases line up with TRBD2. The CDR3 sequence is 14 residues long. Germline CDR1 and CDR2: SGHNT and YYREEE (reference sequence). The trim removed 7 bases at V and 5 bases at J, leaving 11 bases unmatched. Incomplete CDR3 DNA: TGTGCCAGCCGCTCGGGGGGGGGCCTCGACGAG. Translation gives CASRSGGGLDE. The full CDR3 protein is CASRSGGGLDEQYF.

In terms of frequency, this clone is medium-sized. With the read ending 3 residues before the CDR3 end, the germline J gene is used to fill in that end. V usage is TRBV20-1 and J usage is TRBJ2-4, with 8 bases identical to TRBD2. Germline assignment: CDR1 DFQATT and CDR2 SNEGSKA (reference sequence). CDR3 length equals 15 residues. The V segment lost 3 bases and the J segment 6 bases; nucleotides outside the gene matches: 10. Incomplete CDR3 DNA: TGCAGTGCTAGCACAATAGCGGGGATGTTAAACATT. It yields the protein CSASTIAGMLNI. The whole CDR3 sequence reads CSASTIAGMLNIQYF.

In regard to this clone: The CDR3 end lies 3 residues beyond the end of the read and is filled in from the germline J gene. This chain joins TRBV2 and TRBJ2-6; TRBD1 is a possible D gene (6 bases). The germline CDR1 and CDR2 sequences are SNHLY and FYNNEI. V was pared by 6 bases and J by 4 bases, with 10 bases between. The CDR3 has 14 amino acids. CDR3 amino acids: CASSQGSGANVLTF. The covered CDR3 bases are TGTGCCAGCAGCCAGGGGTCAGGGGCCAACGTC.

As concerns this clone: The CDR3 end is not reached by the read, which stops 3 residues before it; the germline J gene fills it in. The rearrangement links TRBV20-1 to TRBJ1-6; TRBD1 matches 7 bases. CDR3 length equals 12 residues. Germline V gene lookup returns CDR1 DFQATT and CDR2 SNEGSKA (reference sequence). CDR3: CSARGKGGALHF. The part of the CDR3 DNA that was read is TGCAGTGCCAGGGGGAAGGGAGGAGCC.

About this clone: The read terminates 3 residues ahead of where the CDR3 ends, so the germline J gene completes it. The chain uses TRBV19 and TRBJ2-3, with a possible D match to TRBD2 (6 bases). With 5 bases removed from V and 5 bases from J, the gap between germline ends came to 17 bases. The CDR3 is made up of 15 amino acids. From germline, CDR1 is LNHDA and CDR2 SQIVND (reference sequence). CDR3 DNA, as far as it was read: TGTGCCAGTAGTTCCCGGGACTCCCGTCGAGATACG. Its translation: CASSSRDSRRDT. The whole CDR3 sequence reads CASSSRDSRRDTQYF.

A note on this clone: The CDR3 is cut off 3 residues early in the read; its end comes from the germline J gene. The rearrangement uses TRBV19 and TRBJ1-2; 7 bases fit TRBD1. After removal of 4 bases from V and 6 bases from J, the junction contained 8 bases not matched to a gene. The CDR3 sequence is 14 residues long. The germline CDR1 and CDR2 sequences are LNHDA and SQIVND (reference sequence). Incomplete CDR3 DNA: TGTGCCAGTAGTACCATTACAGGGGACAATGGC. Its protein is CASSTITGDNG. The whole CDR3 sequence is CASSTITGDNGYTF.

CDR3 DNA, as far as it was read: TGTGCCAGCAGTTCGGGACAGGGTTACGAG. It encodes CASSSGQGYE. The CDR3, in full, reads CASSSGQGYEQYF. The chain employs TRBV28 and TRBJ2-7, with 9 bases identical to TRBD1. Sequencing ends 3 residues short of the CDR3 end; the germline J gene provides the rest. Germline CDR1 is MDHEN and CDR2 is SYDVKM. This CDR3 has 13 amino acids. The junction had 2 bases not matched to a gene; V was cut back by 4 bases and J by 4 bases. Full variable domain (outside the CDR3, taken from reference TRBV28 and TRBJ2-7): DVKVTQSSRYLVKRTGEKVFLECVQDMDHENMFWYRQDPGLGLRLIYFSYDVKMKEKGDIPEGYSVSREKKERFSLILESASTNQTSMYLCASSSGQGYEQYFGPGTRLTVT.

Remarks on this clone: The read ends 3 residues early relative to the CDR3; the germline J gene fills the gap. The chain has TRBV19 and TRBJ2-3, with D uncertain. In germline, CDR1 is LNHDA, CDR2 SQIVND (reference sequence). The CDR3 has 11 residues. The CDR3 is CASGDMWPQYF. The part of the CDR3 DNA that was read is TGTGCCAGTGGTGATATGTGGCCG.